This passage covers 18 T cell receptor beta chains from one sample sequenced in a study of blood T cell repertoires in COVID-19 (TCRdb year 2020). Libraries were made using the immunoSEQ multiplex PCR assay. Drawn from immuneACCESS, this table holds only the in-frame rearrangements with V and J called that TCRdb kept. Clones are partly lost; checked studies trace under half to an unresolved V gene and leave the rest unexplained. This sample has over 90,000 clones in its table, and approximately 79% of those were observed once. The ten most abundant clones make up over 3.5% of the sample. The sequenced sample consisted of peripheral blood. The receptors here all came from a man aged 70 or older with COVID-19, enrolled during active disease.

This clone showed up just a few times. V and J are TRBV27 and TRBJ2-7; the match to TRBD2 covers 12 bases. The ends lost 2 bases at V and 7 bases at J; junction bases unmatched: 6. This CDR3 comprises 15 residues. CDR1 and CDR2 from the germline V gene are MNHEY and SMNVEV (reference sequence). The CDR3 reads CASSLRLAGAREQYF. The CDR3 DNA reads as TGTGCCAGCAGTTTACGACTAGCGGGAGCTCGGGAGCAGTACTTC.

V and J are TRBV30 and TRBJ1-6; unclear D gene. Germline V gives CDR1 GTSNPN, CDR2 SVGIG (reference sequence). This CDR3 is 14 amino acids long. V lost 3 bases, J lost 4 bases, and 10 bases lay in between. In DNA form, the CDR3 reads TGTGCCTGGAGCCAGACACATTATAATTCACCCCTCCACTTT. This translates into CAWSQTHYNSPLHF.

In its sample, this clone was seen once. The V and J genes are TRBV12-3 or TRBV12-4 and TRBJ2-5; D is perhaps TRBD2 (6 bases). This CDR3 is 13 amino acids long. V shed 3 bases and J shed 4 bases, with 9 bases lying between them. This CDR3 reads CASSLGGGETQYF. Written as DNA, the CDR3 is TGTGCCAGCAGTTTGGGAGGCGGAGAGACCCAGTACTTC.

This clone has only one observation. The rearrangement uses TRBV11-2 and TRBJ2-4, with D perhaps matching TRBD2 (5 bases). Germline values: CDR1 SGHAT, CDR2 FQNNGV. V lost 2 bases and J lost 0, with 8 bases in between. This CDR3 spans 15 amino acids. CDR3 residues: CASSLPGLAKNIQYF. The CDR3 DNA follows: TGTGCCAGCAGCTTACCGGGGTTAGCCAAAAACATTCAGTACTTC. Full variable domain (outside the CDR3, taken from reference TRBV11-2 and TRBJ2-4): EAGVAQSPRYKIIEKRQSVAFWCNPISGHATLYWYQQILGQGPKLLIQFQNNGVVDDSQLPKDRFSAERLKGVDSTLKIQPAKLEDSAVYLCASSLPGLAKNIQYFGAGTRLSVL.

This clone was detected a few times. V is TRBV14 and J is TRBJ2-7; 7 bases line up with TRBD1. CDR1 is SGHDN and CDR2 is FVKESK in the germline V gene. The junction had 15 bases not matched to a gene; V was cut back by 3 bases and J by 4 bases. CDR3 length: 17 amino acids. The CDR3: CASSHLKQGEGRYEQYF. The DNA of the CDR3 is TGTGCCAGCAGCCACTTAAAGCAGGGGGAAGGTCGGTACGAGCAGTACTTC.

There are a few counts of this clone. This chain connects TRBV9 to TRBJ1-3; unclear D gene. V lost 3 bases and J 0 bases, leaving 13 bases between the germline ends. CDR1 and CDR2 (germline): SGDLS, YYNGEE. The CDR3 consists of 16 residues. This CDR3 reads CASSEDPGSSGNTIYF. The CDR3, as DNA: TGTGCCAGCAGCGAGGACCCTGGGAGCTCTGGAAACACCATATATTTT.

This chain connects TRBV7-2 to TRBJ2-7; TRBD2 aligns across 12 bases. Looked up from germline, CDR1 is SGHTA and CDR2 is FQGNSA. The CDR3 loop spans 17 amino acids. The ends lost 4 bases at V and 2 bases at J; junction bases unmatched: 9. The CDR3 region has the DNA TGTGCCAGCAGCTCATTGACTAGCGGGAGTAAACCCTACGAGCAGTACTTC. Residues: CASSSLTSGSKPYEQYF.

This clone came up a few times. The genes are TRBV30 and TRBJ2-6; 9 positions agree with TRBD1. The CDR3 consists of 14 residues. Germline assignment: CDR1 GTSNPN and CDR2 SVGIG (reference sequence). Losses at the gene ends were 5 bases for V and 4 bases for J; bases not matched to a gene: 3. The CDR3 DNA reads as TGTGCCTGGTACAGGGGGCGAGGGGCCAACGTCCTGACTTTC. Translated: CAWYRGRGANVLTF.

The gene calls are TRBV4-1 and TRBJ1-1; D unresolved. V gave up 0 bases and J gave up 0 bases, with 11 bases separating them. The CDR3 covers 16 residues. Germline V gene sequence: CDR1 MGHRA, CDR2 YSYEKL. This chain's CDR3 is CASSQDIRHLNTEAFF. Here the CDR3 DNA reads TGCGCCAGCAGCCAAGATATTCGACACTTGAACACTGAAGCTTTCTTT.

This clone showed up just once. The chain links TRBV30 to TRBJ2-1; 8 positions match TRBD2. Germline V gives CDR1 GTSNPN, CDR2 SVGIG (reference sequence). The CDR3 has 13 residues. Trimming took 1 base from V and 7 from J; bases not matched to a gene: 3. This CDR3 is CAWSATSANEQFF. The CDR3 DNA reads TGTGCCTGGAGTGCGACTAGCGCGAATGAGCAGTTCTTC. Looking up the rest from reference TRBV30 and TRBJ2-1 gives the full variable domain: SQTIHQWPATLVQPVGSPLSLECTVEGTSNPNLYWYRQAAGRGLQLLFYSVGIGQISSEVPQNLSASRPQDRQFILSSKKLLLSDSGFYLCAWSATSANEQFFGPGTRLTVL.

CDR3 DNA sequence: TGTGCCAGCAGTTTCATAACAAAACACGGGGGGGTCCAAGAGACCCAGTACTTC. Residues: CASSFITKHGGVQETQYF. This rearrangement joins TRBV27 to TRBJ2-5; 8 bases fit TRBD2. Germline CDR1 is MNHEY and CDR2 is SMNVEV (reference sequence). This CDR3 comprises 18 residues. J lost 1 base, V lost 3 bases, and 13 bases had no gene match.

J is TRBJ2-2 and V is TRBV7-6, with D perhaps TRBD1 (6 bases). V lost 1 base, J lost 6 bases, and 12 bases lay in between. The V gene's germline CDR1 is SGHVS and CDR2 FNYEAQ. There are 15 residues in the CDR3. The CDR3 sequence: CASSLGVQGSGELFF. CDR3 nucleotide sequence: TGTGCCAGCAGCTTAGGCGTTCAGGGGTCCGGGGAGCTGTTTTTT.

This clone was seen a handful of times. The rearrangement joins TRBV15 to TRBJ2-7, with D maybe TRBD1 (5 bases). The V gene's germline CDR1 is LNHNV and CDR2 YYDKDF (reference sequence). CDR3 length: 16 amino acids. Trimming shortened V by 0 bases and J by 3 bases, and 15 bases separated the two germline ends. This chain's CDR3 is CATSRDWPGKVYEQYF. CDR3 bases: TGTGCCACCAGCAGAGATTGGCCAGGGAAGGTCTACGAGCAGTACTTC.

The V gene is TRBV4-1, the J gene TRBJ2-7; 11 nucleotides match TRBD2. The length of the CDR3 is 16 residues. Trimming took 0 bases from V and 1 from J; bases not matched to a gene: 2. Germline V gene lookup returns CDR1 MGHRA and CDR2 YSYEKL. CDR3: CASSQDGLAGSYEQYF. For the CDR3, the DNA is TGCGCCAGCAGCCAAGATGGACTAGCGGGTTCCTACGAGCAGTACTTC.

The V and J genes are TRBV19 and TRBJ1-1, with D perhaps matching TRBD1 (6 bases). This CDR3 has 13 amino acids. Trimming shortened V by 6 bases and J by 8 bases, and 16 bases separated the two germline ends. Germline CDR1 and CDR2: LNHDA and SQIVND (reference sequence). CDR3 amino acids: CASRPGQRTEAFF. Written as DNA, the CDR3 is TGTGCCAGTAGGCCGGGACAACGGACGGAAGCTTTCTTT.

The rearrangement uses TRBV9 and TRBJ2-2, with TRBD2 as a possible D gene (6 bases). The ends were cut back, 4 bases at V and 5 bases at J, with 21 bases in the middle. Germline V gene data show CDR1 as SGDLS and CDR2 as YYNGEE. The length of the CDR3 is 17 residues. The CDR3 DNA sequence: TGTGCCAGCAGCCCCCCCCGCGGGAATGGAGGGACCGGGGAGCTGTTTTTT. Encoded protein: CASSPPRGNGGTGELFF.

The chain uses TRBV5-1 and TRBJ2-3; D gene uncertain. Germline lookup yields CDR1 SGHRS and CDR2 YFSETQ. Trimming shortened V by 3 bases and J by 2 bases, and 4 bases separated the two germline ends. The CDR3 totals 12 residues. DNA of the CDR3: TGCGCCAGCAGCTATTACACAGATACGCAGTATTTT. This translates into CASSYYTDTQYF.

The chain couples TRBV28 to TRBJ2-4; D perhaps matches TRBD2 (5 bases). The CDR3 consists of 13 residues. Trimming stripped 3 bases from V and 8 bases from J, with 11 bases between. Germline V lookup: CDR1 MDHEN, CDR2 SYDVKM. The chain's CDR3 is CASSLNGDDIQYF. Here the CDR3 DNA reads TGTGCCAGCAGTTTGAACGGGGATGACATTCAGTACTTC. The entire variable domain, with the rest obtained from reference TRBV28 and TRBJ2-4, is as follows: DVKVTQSSRYLVKRTGEKVFLECVQDMDHENMFWYRQDPGLGLRLIYFSYDVKMKEKGDIPEGYSVSREKKERFSLILESASTNQTSMYLCASSLNGDDIQYFGAGTRLSVL.